This TCR beta chain stems from a study of early T cells in non-severe SARS-CoV-2 infection. Each single cDNA molecule received a unique molecular identifier. TCRdb redid the calling of the 5' RACE reads with MiXCR, one entry per CDR3 protein. The table lists roughly 31,000 distinct CDR3 sequences, 8.5% to 10% of them singletons. Study results and caveats: VDJdb matching, biased toward anti-spike CD8 responses, missed private and CD4 specificities.

Trimming removed 5 bases at V and 2 bases at J, with 9 bases between. Germline V lookup: CDR1 DFQATT, CDR2 SNEGSKA (reference sequence). The CDR3 is 12 residues long. Ten or more counts support this clonotype. Its specificity is not known. The sequence was obtained from an adult who was a healthcare worker with PCR-confirmed SARS-CoV-2 infection or an uninfected control (not recorded which). The material sequenced was whole blood. The chain employs TRBV20-1 and TRBJ1-2, with D perhaps matching TRBD1 (6 bases). The CDR3 bases are TGCAGTGCTCCGGACAGAAACTATGGCTACACCTTC. Translating gives CSAPDRNYGYTF.